This TCR beta chain was profiled in a study of vaccination effects on CD4 cells after COVID-19. Across the study: It was two doses of either the BNT162b2 or mRNA-1273 vaccine that participants received.

As for this clone: Its antigen is unknown.

Trimming removed 1 base from V and 3 bases from J, with 12 bases in between. The CDR3 is made up of 15 amino acids. Germline values: CDR1 SGHVS, CDR2 FQNEAQ. Peptide-pool stimulation followed by sequencing identified expanded antigen-specific CD4+ clonotypes in the ViraFEST assay. Once cultured for 10 to 11 days, the cells underwent separation to obtain CD4+ T cells. None of the vaccinated had previously contracted SARS-CoV-2, and their nucleocapsid antibodies tested negative. Culturing of under 2.5 million PBMC per well took place with roughly 9.4 IU/ml IL-2 and 9 to 10 ug/ml peptides. Days 3 and 7 saw half the medium replaced with IL-2 medium. This table comes from immunoSEQ multiplex PCR, and its TCRdb copy is limited to in-frame clones, with some not included. The sample lists some 68,000 clones, roughly 80% occurring once.

This specimen consisted of CD4+ T cells from PBMCs cultured with SARS-CoV-2 spike peptides, obtained before COVID-19 vaccination. This receptor was obtained from a human donor who received a COVID-19 vaccine. The rearrangement links TRBV7-8 to TRBJ1-1; D not resolved. CDR3 in DNA: TGTGCCAGCAGCTTAGGGCGGGCAGGACACACTGAAGCTTTCTTT. Amino acid sequence: CASSLGRAGHTEAFF. The whole variable domain, filled in from reference TRBV7-8 and TRBJ1-1, reads GAGVSQSPRYKVAKRGQDVALRCDPISGHVSLFWYQQALGQGPEFLTYFQNEAQLDKSGLPSDRFFAERPEGSVSTLKIQRTQQEDSAVYLCASSLGRAGHTEAFFGQGTRLTVV.